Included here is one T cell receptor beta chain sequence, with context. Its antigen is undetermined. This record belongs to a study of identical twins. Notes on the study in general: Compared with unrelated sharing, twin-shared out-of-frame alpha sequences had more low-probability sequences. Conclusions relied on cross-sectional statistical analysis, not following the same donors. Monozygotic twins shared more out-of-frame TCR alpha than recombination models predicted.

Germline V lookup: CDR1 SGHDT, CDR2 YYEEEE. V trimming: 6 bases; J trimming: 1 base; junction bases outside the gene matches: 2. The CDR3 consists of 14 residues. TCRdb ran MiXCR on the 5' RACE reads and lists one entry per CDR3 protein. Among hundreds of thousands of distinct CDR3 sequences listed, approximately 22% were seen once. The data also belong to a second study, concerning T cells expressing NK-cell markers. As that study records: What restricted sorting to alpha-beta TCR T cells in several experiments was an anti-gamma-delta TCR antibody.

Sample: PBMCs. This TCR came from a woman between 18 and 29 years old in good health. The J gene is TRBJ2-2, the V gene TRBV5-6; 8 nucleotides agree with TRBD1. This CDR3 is CASNTGGNTGELFF. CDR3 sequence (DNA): TGTGCCAGCAACACAGGGGGGAACACCGGGGAGCTGTTTTTT.